This T cell receptor (beta chain) stems from a study of identifying expanded T cells in peripheral blood. Collection occurred without any documented infections or immune events in donors. With regard to this clone: The antigen remains undetermined.

Here immunoSEQ multiplex PCR was the method, and the copy in TCRdb shows in-frame clones only, minus some. The data hold some 76,000 clones, with 75% to 90% observed a single time. Overall study results and limits: Clone count variance between approximately two-week samples rose with total template count. Differentially abundant clones: roughly 1.2 between replicates, approximately 15 at roughly 15 days, 19 to 20 at four.

Germline CDR1 is GTSNPN and CDR2 is SVGIG (reference sequence). V was cut by 2 bases and J by 7 bases, with 14 bases left in between. The CDR3 totals 14 residues. The chain has TRBV30 and TRBJ2-2; D remains unclear. The TCR was taken from a person aged 18 to 70 in good health. Sequencing input: blood. For the CDR3, the DNA is TGTGCCTGGAGTTATGCAGGCTCAGGCGGGGAGCTGTTTTTT. This translates into CAWSYAGSGGELFF. The full variable domain, in which reference TRBV30 and TRBJ2-2 provide the parts outside the CDR3, is SQTIHQWPATLVQPVGSPLSLECTVEGTSNPNLYWYRQAAGRGLQLLFYSVGIGQISSEVPQNLSASRPQDRQFILSSKKLLLSDSGFYLCAWSYAGSGGELFFGEGSRLTVL.